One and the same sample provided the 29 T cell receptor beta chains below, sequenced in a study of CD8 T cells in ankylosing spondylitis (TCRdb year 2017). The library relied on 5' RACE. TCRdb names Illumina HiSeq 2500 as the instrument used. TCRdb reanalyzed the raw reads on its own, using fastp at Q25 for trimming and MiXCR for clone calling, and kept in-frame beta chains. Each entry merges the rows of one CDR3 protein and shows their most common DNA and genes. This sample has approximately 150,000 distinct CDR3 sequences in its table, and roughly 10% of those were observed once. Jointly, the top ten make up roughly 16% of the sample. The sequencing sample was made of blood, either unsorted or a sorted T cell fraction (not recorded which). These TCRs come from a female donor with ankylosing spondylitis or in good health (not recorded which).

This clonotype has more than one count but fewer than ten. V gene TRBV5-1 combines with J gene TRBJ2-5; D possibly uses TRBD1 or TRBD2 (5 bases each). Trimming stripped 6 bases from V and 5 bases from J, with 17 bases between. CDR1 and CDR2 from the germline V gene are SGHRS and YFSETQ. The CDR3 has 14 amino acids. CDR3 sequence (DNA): TGCGCCAGCACTTCAGGTGTGGGGGTGGAGACCCAGTACTTC. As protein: CASTSGVGVETQYF. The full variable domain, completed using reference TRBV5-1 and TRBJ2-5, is KAGVTQTPRYLIKTRGQQVTLSCSPISGHRSVSWYQQTPGQGLQFLFEYFSETQRNKGNFPGRFSGRQFSNSRSEMNVSTLELGDSALYLCASTSGVGVETQYFGPGTRLLVL.

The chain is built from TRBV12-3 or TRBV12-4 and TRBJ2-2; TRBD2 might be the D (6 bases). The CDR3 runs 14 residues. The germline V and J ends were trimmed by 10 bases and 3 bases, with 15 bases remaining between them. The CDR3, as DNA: TGTGCCACCACCGCGACTAGGGACACCGGGGAGCTGTTTTTT. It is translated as CATTATRDTGELFF.

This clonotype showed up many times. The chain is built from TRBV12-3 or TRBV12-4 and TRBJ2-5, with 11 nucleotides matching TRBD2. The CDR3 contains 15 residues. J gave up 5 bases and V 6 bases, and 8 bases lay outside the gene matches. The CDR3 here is CASSPTSGMRETQYF. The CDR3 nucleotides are TGTGCCAGCAGCCCGACTAGCGGGATGCGGGAGACCCAGTACTTC.

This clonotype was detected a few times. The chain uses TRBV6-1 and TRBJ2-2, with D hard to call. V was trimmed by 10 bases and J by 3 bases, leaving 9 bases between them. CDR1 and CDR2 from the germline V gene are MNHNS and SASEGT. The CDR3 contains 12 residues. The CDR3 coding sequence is TGTGCCACCCCGTCGGACACCGGGGAGCTGTTTTTT. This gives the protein CATPSDTGELFF.

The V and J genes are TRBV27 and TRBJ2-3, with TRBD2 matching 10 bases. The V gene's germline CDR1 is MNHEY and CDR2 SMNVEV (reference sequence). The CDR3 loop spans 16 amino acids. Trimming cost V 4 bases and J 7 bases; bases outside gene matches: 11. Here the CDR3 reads CASSSTPSGSLNTQYF. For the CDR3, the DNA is TGTGCCAGCAGTTCGACCCCTAGCGGGAGTCTAAATACGCAGTATTTT.

CDR3 DNA sequence: TGCAGCGTTTACCGACAGGGCACAGATACGCAGTATTTT. It translates to CSVYRQGTDTQYF. V is TRBV29-1 and J is TRBJ2-3; D might be TRBD1 (6 bases). The CDR3 length is 13 residues. V dropped 5 bases and J dropped 1 base, with 10 bases sitting between them. Germline CDR1 and CDR2: SQVTM and ANQGSEA.

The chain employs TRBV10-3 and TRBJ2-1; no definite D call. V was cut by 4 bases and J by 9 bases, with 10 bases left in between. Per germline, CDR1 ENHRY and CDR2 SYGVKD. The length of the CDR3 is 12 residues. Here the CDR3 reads CAISGIEGEQFF. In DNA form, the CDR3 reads TGTGCCATCAGTGGAATCGAAGGTGAGCAGTTCTTC.

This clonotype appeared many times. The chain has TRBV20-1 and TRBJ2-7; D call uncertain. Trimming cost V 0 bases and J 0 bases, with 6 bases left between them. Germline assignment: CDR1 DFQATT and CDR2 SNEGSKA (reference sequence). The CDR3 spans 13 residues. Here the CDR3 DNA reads TGCAGTGCTAGAGACCCTGACTCCTACGAGCAGTACTTC. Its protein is CSARDPDSYEQYF.

This CDR3 reads CASSFQTGVRYEQYF. The DNA of the CDR3 is TGTGCCAGCAGCTTTCAAACAGGGGTAAGGTACGAGCAGTACTTC. This chain joins TRBV7-9 and TRBJ2-7; 7 bases are shared with TRBD1. In germline, CDR1 is SEHNR, CDR2 FQNEAQ (reference sequence). This CDR3 contains 15 residues. With V trimmed by 3 bases and J by 4 bases, 9 bases remained unmatched. Using reference TRBV7-9 and TRBJ2-7 for the parts outside the CDR3, the full variable domain is DTGVSQNPRHKITKRGQNVTFRCDPISEHNRLYWYRQTLGQGPEFLTYFQNEAQLEKSRLLSDRFSAERPKGSFSTLEIQRTEQGDSAMYLCASSFQTGVRYEQYFGPGTRLTVT.

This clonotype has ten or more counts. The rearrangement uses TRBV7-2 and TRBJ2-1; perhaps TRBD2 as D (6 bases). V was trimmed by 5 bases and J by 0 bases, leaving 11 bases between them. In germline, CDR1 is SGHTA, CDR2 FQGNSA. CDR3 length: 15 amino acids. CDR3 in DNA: TGTGCCAGCAGCCCCCCTAGCGTCTCCTACAATGAGCAGTTCTTC. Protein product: CASSPPSVSYNEQFF.

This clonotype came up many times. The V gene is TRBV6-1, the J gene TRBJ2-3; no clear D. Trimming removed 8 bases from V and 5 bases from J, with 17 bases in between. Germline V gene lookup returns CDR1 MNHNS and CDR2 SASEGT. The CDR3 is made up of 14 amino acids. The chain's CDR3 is CASSAGLLRDTQYF. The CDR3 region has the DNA TGTGCCAGCTCGGCCGGGCTACTCCGAGATACGCAGTATTTT.

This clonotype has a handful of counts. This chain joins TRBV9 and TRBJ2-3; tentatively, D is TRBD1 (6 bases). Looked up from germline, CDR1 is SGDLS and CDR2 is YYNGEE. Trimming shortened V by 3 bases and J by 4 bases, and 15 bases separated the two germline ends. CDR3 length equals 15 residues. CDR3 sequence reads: CASSGNPSGADTQYF. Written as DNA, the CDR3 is TGTGCCAGCAGCGGAAATCCTTCAGGGGCAGATACGCAGTATTTT. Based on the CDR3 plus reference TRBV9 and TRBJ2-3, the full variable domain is DSGVTQTPKHLITATGQRVTLRCSPRSGDLSVYWYQQSLDQGLQFLIQYYNGEERAKGNILERFSAQQFPDLHSELNLSSLELGDSALYFCASSGNPSGADTQYFGPGTRLTVL.

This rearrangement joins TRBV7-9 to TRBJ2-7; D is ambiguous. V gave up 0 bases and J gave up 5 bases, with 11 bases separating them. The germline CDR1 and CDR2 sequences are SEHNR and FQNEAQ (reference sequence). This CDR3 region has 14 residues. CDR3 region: CASSLAGLGNEQYF. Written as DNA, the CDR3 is TGTGCCAGCAGCTTAGCGGGCCTCGGAAACGAGCAGTACTTC.

CDR3: CASRPGFSYEQYF. The CDR3 DNA follows: TGTGCCAGCAGGCCGGGATTCTCCTACGAGCAGTACTTC. The chain joins TRBV25-1 to TRBJ2-7; possible D gene TRBD2, 5 bases. Trimming cost V 6 bases and J 0 bases, with 9 bases left between them. CDR1 is MGHDK and CDR2 is SYGVNS in the germline V gene. The CDR3 has 13 residues.

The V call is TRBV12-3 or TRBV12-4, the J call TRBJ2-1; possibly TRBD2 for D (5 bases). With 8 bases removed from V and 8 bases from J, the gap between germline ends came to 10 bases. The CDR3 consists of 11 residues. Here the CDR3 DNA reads TGTGCCAGCGGGGAGCAACATGAGCAGTTCTTC. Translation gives CASGEQHEQFF.

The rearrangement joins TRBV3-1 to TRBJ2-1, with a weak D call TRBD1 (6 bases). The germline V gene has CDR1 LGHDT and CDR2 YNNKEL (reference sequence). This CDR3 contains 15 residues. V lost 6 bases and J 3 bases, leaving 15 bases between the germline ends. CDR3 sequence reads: CASRGAGEYYNEQFF. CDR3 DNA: TGTGCCAGCAGGGGAGCAGGGGAGTACTACAATGAGCAGTTCTTC.

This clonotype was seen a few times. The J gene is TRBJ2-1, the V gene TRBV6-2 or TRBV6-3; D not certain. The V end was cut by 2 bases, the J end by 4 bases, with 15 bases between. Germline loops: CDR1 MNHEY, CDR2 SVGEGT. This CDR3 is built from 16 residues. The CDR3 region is CASSYGLDSLYNEQFF. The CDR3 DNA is TGTGCCAGCAGTTACGGGCTAGATTCCTTATACAATGAGCAGTTCTTC.

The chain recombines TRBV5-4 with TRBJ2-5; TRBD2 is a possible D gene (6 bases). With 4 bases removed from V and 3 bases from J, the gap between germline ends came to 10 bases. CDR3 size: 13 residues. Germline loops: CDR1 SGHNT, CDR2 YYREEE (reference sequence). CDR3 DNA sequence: TGTGCCAGCAGCATAGCGGAGGAAGAGACCCAGTACTTC. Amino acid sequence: CASSIAEEETQYF.

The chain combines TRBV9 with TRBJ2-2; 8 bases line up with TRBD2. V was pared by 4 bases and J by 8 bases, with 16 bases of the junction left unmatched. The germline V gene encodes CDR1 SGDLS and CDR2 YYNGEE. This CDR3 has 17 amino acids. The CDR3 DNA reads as TGTGCCAGCAGCTCCCGCCCAGGGACTAGGGCTGGGGGGGAGCTGTTTTTT. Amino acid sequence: CASSSRPGTRAGGELFF.

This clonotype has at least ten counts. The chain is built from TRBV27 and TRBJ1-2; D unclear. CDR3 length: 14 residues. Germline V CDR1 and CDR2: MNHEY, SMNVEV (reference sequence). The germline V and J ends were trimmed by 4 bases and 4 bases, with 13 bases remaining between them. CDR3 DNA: TGTGCCAGCAGTTCCCTCGGAGGGTTCTATGGCTACACCTTC. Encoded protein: CASSSLGGFYGYTF.

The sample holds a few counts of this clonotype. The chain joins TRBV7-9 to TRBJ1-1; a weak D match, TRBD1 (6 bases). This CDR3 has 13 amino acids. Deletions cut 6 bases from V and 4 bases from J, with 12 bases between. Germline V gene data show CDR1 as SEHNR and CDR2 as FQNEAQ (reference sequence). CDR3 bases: TGTGCCAGCAGATCGGGGGCGGGCACTGAAGCTTTCTTT. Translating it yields CASRSGAGTEAFF.

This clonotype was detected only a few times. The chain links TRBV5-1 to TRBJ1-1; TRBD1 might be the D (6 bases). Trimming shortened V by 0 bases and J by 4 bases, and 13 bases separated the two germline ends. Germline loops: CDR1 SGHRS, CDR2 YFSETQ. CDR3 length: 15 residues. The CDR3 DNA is TGCGCCAGCAGCTTGGCCCCAGGGGAGGGCACTGAAGCTTTCTTT. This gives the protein CASSLAPGEGTEAFF.

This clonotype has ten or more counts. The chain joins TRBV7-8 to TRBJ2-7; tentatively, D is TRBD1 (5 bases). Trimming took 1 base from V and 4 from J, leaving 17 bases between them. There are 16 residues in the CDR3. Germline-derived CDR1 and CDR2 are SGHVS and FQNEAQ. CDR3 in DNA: TGTGCCAGCAGCTTAGGCCCAGGGAAAGCCGGATACGAGCAGTACTTC. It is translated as CASSLGPGKAGYEQYF.

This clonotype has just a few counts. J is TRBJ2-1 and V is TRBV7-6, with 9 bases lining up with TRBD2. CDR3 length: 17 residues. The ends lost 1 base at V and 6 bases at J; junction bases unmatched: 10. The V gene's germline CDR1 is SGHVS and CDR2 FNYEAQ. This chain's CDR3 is CASSLGGLAGRPNEQFF. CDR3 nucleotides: TGTGCCAGCAGCTTAGGGGGTCTAGCGGGAAGACCCAATGAGCAGTTCTTC.

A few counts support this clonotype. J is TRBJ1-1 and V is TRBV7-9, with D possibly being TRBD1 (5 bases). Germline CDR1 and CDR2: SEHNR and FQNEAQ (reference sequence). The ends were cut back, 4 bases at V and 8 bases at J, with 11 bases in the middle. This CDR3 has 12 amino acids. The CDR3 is CASSSNTGEAFF. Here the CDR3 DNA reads TGTGCCAGCAGCTCGAATACAGGAGAAGCTTTCTTT.

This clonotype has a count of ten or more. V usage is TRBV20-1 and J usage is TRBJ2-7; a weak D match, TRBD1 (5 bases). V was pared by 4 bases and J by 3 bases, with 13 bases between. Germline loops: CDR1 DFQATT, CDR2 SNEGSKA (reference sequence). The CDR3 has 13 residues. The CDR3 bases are TGCAGTGCTAACCAGGGCGCGTTCTACGAGCAGTACTTC. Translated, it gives CSANQGAFYEQYF.

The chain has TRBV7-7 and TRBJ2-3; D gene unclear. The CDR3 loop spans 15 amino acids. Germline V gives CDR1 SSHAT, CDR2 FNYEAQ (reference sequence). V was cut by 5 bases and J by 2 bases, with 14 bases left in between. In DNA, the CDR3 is TGTGCCAGCAGCCCGGTGAAGGGTTACACAGATACGCAGTATTTT. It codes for CASSPVKGYTDTQYF.

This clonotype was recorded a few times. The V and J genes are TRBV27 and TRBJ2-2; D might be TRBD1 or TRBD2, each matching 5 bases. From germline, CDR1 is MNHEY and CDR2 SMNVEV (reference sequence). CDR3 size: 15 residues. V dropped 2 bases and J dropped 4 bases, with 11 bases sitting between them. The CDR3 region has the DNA TGTGCCAGCAGTTTAGAGGGACCGACCACCGGGGAGCTGTTTTTT. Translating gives CASSLEGPTTGELFF.

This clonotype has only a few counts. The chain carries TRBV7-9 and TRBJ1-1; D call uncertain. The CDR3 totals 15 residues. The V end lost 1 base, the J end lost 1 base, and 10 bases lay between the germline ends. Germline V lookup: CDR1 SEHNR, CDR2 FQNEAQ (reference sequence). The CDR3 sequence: CASSLDRMGNTEAFF. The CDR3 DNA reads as TGTGCCAGCAGCTTAGATAGGATGGGGAACACTGAAGCTTTCTTT.